These 5 T cell receptor beta chains originate from one sample sequenced in a study of T cell responses to AZD1222 COVID-19 vaccine. The repertoire was sequenced with immunoSEQ multiplex PCR; TCRdb's copy has only in-frame clones and lacks some. The sample shows some 120,000 clones, roughly 91% of them seen only once. The specimen comprised peripheral blood, sampled on day 0 of MenACWY control vaccination. These receptors were taken from an adult in good health.

The V gene is TRBV11-2, the J gene TRBJ2-3; the match to TRBD2 covers 8 bases. J was trimmed by 4 bases and V by 4 bases; bases with no gene match: 10. The germline V gene has CDR1 SGHAT and CDR2 FQNNGV. CDR3 length: 16 residues. The CDR3 loop is CASSSRSGSRSDTQYF. DNA of the CDR3: TGTGCCAGCAGCTCCCGGAGCGGGAGTCGTTCAGATACGCAGTATTTT.

This chain joins TRBV4-1 and TRBJ2-3, with D perhaps assigned TRBD1 or TRBD2 (5 bases each). The CDR3 totals 16 residues. Germline V gene lookup returns CDR1 MGHRA and CDR2 YSYEKL. Trimming shortened V by 4 bases and J by 2 bases, and 16 bases separated the two germline ends. CDR3 in DNA: TGCGCCAGCAGCCTACCCACGGGGCCCAACACAGATACGCAGTATTTT. Encoded protein: CASSLPTGPNTDTQYF.

The rearrangement joins TRBV6-5 to TRBJ1-4; D might be TRBD1 (5 bases). V lost 6 bases, J lost 4 bases, and 12 bases lay in between. The germline gives CDR1 MNHEY, CDR2 SVGAGI. The CDR3 sequence is 14 residues long. The CDR3 coding sequence is TGTGCCAGCAGGACAAGGGGAAATAATGAAAAACTGTTTTTT. This codes for CASRTRGNNEKLFF.

This clone was observed a single time. V is TRBV25-1 and J is TRBJ2-3; D may be TRBD2 (5 bases). CDR1 and CDR2 (germline): MGHDK, SYGVNS. The CDR3 is made up of 15 amino acids. V was trimmed by 2 bases and J by 2 bases, leaving 11 bases between them. The CDR3 DNA follows: TGTGCCAGCAGTGAAGGTGGGAGAATCACAGATACGCAGTATTTT. It is translated as CASSEGGRITDTQYF.

DNA for the CDR3: TGTGCCAGCAGCTTCTTTCTAGCCGGGGAGCTGTTTTTT. As protein: CASSFFLAGELFF. J is TRBJ2-2 and V is TRBV5-4; the D is unclear. With 2 bases removed from V and 6 bases from J, the gap between germline ends came to 8 bases. The CDR3 has 13 residues. Germline lookup yields CDR1 SGHNT and CDR2 YYREEE (reference sequence).